A selection of T cell receptor beta chains follows, all from one sample in a study of radiotherapy plus CTLA-4 blockade in lung cancer. Method: immunoSEQ multiplex PCR; TCRdb's copy keeps in-frame clones and lacks some. Of over 40,000 clones in the sample, 75% to 90% were seen once. The sequencing used peripheral blood, collected from a patient treated with radiotherapy plus ipilimumab. The receptors shown here come from a human donor with non-small cell lung cancer who had stable disease on radiotherapy plus ipilimumab. The CDR3 runs from the conserved cysteine through the conserved F or W. D genes are given only for firm matches. Clone size appears in some rows only: once, few, many, or a class for an expanded clone.

cdr3_nt: TGCGCCAGCAGCTCCCCGGGGGGCGCAGAGACCCAGTACTTC
cdr3_aa: CASSSPGGAETQYF
j_call: TRBJ2-5
clone_size: -
v_call: TRBV5-1
d_call: -

cdr3_nt: TGTGCCAGCAGCGCCCCAACGCCAGACTCGACGCCGTTCTTC
cdr3_aa: CASSAPTPDSTPFF
j_call: TRBJ2-1
clone_size: -
v_call: TRBV9
d_call: -

cdr3_nt: TGTGCCTCCGCCGGGGGGGCAGGGCGGGAGCAGTACTTC
cdr3_aa: CASAGGAGREQYF
j_call: TRBJ2-7
clone_size: -
v_call: TRBV30
d_call: TRBD2

cdr3_nt: TGTGCCACCAGCAGAGAAATAAGCCAGCCCCAGCATTTT
cdr3_aa: CATSREISQPQHF
j_call: TRBJ1-5
clone_size: -
v_call: TRBV15
d_call: -

cdr3_nt: TGTGCCAGCAGCCTAGGACAGCAGAACACTGAAGCTTTCTTT
cdr3_aa: CASSLGQQNTEAFF
j_call: TRBJ1-1
clone_size: -
v_call: TRBV5-4
d_call: -

cdr3_nt: TGTGCCACCAGCGGGGGCCTAGCCGGGTACTCTGGGGCCAACGTCCTGACTTTC
cdr3_aa: CATSGGLAGYSGANVLTF
j_call: TRBJ2-6
clone_size: -
v_call: TRBV15
d_call: -

cdr3_nt: TGTGCCAGTAGAGAACGGGTCCAGGGGATTAATCAGCCCCAGCATTTT
cdr3_aa: CASRERVQGINQPQHF
j_call: TRBJ1-5
clone_size: -
v_call: TRBV19
d_call: -

cdr3_nt: TGTGCCAGCAGCGAGAGGGGCACAGATACGCAGTATTTT
cdr3_aa: CASSERGTDTQYF
j_call: TRBJ2-3
clone_size: -
v_call: TRBV25-1
d_call: -

cdr3_nt: TGTGCCAGCAGTGCTTTAACCGGGACAATCTATGGCTACACCTTC
cdr3_aa: CASSALTGTIYGYTF
j_call: TRBJ1-2
clone_size: few
v_call: TRBV25-1
d_call: -

cdr3_nt: TGTGCCAGCAGCCAATACAGGGGAGCCGGAAACACCATATATTTT
cdr3_aa: CASSQYRGAGNTIYF
j_call: TRBJ1-3
clone_size: -
v_call: TRBV14
d_call: TRBD1

cdr3_nt: TGTGCCAGCAGCTCCCTTAGCGGGTACACCGGGGAGCTGTTTTTT
cdr3_aa: CASSSLSGYTGELFF
j_call: TRBJ2-2
clone_size: -
v_call: TRBV7-2
d_call: TRBD2

cdr3_nt: TGCGCCAGCAGCGAGGGGCCAGGGGGCTACGAGCAGTACTTC
cdr3_aa: CASSEGPGGYEQYF
j_call: TRBJ2-7
clone_size: -
v_call: TRBV5-1
d_call: TRBD1

cdr3_nt: TGTGCCAGCAGTCCCAGCGGACAGGGGAAGAACGAGCAGTACTTC
cdr3_aa: CASSPSGQGKNEQYF
j_call: TRBJ2-7
clone_size: -
v_call: TRBV6-5
d_call: TRBD1

cdr3_nt: TGTGCCAGCAGGAAGAAGGACTCATCGACGCCCCAAGAGACCCAGTACTTC
cdr3_aa: CASRKKDSSTPQETQYF
j_call: TRBJ2-5
clone_size: -
v_call: TRBV28
d_call: -

cdr3_nt: TGTGCCAACACCACTCTTACTAGCGGGAGGGAACTTGGCTCCTACAATGAGCAGTTCTTC
cdr3_aa: CANTTLTSGRELGSYNEQFF
j_call: TRBJ2-1
clone_size: once
v_call: TRBV7-4
d_call: TRBD2

cdr3_nt: TGTGCCAGCAGCCCGGACAGGGTGGGCATTCAGTACTTC
cdr3_aa: CASSPDRVGIQYF
j_call: TRBJ2-4
clone_size: -
v_call: TRBV7-6
d_call: TRBD1